What follows are 26 T cell receptor beta chains derived from one specimen sequenced in a study of blood T cells in healthy people across ages. A second about 7 to 11 cycle PCR used barcoded and J-beta primers. A single record per CDR3 protein comes from TCRdb applying MiXCR to the 5' RACE reads. This sample has 1.2 million to 1.5 million distinct CDR3 sequences, with approximately 60% found just once. Sample: blood. These receptors all come from a man aged 18-30 years in good health.

The chain uses TRBV30 and TRBJ2-1, with 7 bases aligning to TRBD2. This CDR3 is 13 amino acids long. Unmatched junction bases numbered 3, after V lost 3 bases and J lost 4 bases. The germline gives CDR1 GTSNPN, CDR2 SVGIG (reference sequence). The CDR3 DNA follows: TGTGCCTGGAGCCCAGCGGGGTACAATGAGCAGTTCTTC. This encodes CAWSPAGYNEQFF.

This clonotype showed up just a few times. This chain uses TRBV29-1 with TRBJ1-2, with D perhaps matching TRBD1 (5 bases). The CDR3 is made up of 15 amino acids. Germline V gene lookup returns CDR1 SQVTM and CDR2 ANQGSEA. The germline V and J ends were trimmed by 5 bases and 0 bases, with 16 bases remaining between them. Here the CDR3 DNA reads TGCAGCGTTACCGGTGGGGCAGGAGCTAACTATGGCTACACCTTC. It encodes CSVTGGAGANYGYTF.

The V gene is TRBV20-1, the J gene TRBJ2-3; the D gene is possibly TRBD1 (6 bases). The CDR3 extends over 14 amino acids. Trimming stripped 3 bases from V and 2 bases from J, with 12 bases between. Germline V lookup: CDR1 DFQATT, CDR2 SNEGSKA (reference sequence). The CDR3: CSARGTTYTDTQYF. Written as DNA, the CDR3 is TGCAGTGCTAGGGGGACAACTTACACAGATACGCAGTATTTT.

The chain uses TRBV10-2 and TRBJ2-2, with D maybe TRBD2 (6 bases). The CDR3 has 13 amino acids. Germline V gene lookup returns CDR1 WSHSY and CDR2 SAAADI. Trimming took 10 bases from V and 7 from J, leaving 16 bases between them. DNA for the CDR3: TGCGCCACCGGGGACTCGGTGGGCGGGGAGCTGTTTTTT. It codes for CATGDSVGGELFF.

V gene TRBV28 combines with J gene TRBJ2-3; 8 bases are shared with TRBD2. Trimming removed 2 bases from V and 14 bases from J; junction bases left unmatched: 6. The CDR3 loop spans 12 amino acids. Germline values: CDR1 MDHEN, CDR2 SYDVKM. The CDR3 loop reads CASSLAGTSPYF. In DNA, the CDR3 is TGTGCCAGCAGTTTAGCCGGGACTAGTCCGTATTTT. Full variable domain (missing parts from reference TRBV28 and TRBJ2-3): DVKVTQSSRYLVKRTGEKVFLECVQDMDHENMFWYRQDPGLGLRLIYFSYDVKMKEKGDIPEGYSVSREKKERFSLILESASTNQTSMYLCASSLAGTSPYFGPGTRLTVL.

V and J are TRBV28 and TRBJ2-7, with TRBD1 identical over 8 bases. The CDR3 is 12 amino acids. Germline loops: CDR1 MDHEN, CDR2 SYDVKM. V lost 9 bases, J lost 3 bases, and 4 bases stayed unmatched. CDR3 loop: CARRQGFYEQYF. CDR3 coding DNA: TGTGCCAGACGACAGGGGTTCTACGAGCAGTACTTC.

This chain links TRBV13 with TRBJ2-1; 12 positions agree with TRBD1. CDR3 length: 16 residues. The V gene's germline CDR1 is PRHDT and CDR2 FYEKMQ (reference sequence). V was clipped by 5 bases and J by 2 bases; unmatched bases: 4. CDR3 bases: TGTGCCAGCAGCGGACGGGACAGGGGGCCCTACAATGAGCAGTTCTTC. Translation gives CASSGRDRGPYNEQFF.

For this clonotype: An end of the junction differs from the germline gene, which may be a read error. This chain joins TRBV6-5 and TRBJ2-1; tentative D call: TRBD2 (7 bases). Per germline, CDR1 MNHEY and CDR2 SVGAGI. This CDR3 spans 14 amino acids. The CDR3 DNA is TGTGCCAGCAGTTACGGGGGGGCTTACAATGGGCAGTTCTTC. This encodes CASSYGGAYNGQFF.

The V gene is TRBV4-1, the J gene TRBJ2-5; D call uncertain. The germline V gene has CDR1 MGHRA and CDR2 YSYEKL. The CDR3 length is 14 residues. The germline V and J ends were trimmed by 1 base and 2 bases, with 8 bases remaining between them. CDR3 protein: CASSQGARQETQYF. CDR3 coding DNA: TGCGCCAGCAGCCAAGGGGCACGTCAAGAGACCCAGTACTTC.

The chain combines TRBV2 with TRBJ2-7; D could derive from TRBD1 or TRBD2 (5 bases each). This CDR3 contains 17 residues. V was clipped by 0 bases and J by 2 bases, with 17 bases between them. The germline V gene encodes CDR1 SNHLY and CDR2 FYNNEI. In DNA form, the CDR3 reads TGTGCCAGCAGTGAAGCGCTCAGAGGGGTCCCTACCTACGAGCAGTACTTC. This codes for CASSEALRGVPTYEQYF. Supplemented by reference TRBV2 and TRBJ2-7, the full variable domain reads EPEVTQTPSHQVTQMGQEVILRCVPISNHLYFYWYRQILGQKVEFLVSFYNNEISEKSEIFDDQFSVERPDGSNFTLKIRSTKLEDSAMYFCASSEALRGVPTYEQYFGPGTRLTVT.

This clonotype occurred many times. This chain joins TRBV7-2 and TRBJ2-1, with 12 bases fitting TRBD2. J gave up 5 bases and V 5 bases, and 4 bases lay outside the gene matches. Germline V gives CDR1 SGHTA, CDR2 FQGNSA. This CDR3 comprises 15 residues. CDR3 DNA sequence: TGTGCCAGCAGCATGGGACTAGCGGGTAACAATGAGCAGTTCTTC. Translating it yields CASSMGLAGNNEQFF. Complete variable domain (other parts from reference TRBV7-2 and TRBJ2-1): GAGVSQSPSNKVTEKGKDVELRCDPISGHTALYWYRQSLGQGLEFLIYFQGNSAPDKSGLPSDRFSAERTGGSVSTLTIQRTQQEDSAVYLCASSMGLAGNNEQFFGPGTRLTVL.

CDR3 amino acids: CASKPPLVAMDNEQFF. In nucleotides, the CDR3 is TGTGCCAGCAAGCCTCCCCTAGTGGCTATGGACAATGAGCAGTTCTTC. V gene TRBV28 combines with J gene TRBJ2-1; no firm D call. Trimming took 7 bases from V and 5 from J, leaving 21 bases between them. In germline, CDR1 is MDHEN, CDR2 SYDVKM. This CDR3 is 16 amino acids long.

The chain joins TRBV30 to TRBJ2-7, with 7 bases matching TRBD1. J was trimmed by 6 bases and V by 4 bases; bases with no gene match: 9. CDR3 length: 13 amino acids. Germline V gene data show CDR1 as GTSNPN and CDR2 as SVGIG (reference sequence). CDR3 coding DNA: TGTGCCTGGATGAGACAGGGCTTTGGCGAGCAGTACTTC. Translating it yields CAWMRQGFGEQYF.

The V gene is TRBV7-9, the J gene TRBJ1-2; TRBD1 matches at 8 bases. Trimming cost V 6 bases and J 5 bases; bases outside gene matches: 11. This CDR3 region has 15 residues. CDR1 and CDR2 from the germline V gene are SEHNR and FQNEAQ (reference sequence). The CDR3 DNA is TGTGCCAGCAGTTCAACCCAGGGGGCGGATTATGGCTACACCTTC. It yields the protein CASSSTQGADYGYTF.

The chain uses TRBV27 and TRBJ1-6; D gene uncertain. Germline V gene lookup returns CDR1 MNHEY and CDR2 SMNVEV (reference sequence). CDR3 length equals 13 residues. Trimming pared 1 base from V and 10 bases from J, leaving 8 bases between. The CDR3 DNA follows: TGTGCCAGCAGTTTATGGGTCGAGTCACCCCTCCACTTT. Encoded protein: CASSLWVESPLHF.

The chain couples TRBV6-2 or TRBV6-3 to TRBJ2-7, with a possible D match to TRBD2 (6 bases). CDR1 MNHEY and CDR2 SVGEGT come from the germline V gene. The CDR3 length is 13 residues. The V gene lost 7 bases and the J gene lost 3 bases, with 13 bases spanning the gap. The CDR3 reads CASTRGAGYEQYF. Here the CDR3 DNA reads TGTGCCAGCACCCGCGGGGCTGGCTACGAGCAGTACTTC.

For this clonotype: A read error may be the cause here, since a much bigger clone is one base away. This chain links TRBV6-6 with TRBJ2-3; D might be TRBD1 or TRBD2, each matching 5 bases. CDR1 MNHNY and CDR2 SVGAGI come from the germline V gene (reference sequence). The CDR3 covers 14 residues. CDR3 DNA: TGTGCCAGCGAAGACCTTCGGGGCACAGATATGCAGTATTTT. Translation: CASEDLRGTDMQYF.

This clonotype was found a few times. The chain has TRBV6-5 and TRBJ2-2; D not resolved. V was pared by 2 bases and J by 5 bases, with 21 bases between. The CDR3 runs 18 residues. Germline lookup yields CDR1 MNHEY and CDR2 SVGAGI. Here the CDR3 DNA reads TGTGCCAGCAGTTACCCAAGTTACCCTGGGATGGGTACCGGGGAGCTGTTTTTT. Translation: CASSYPSYPGMGTGELFF.

The rearrangement uses TRBV6-6 and TRBJ2-1, with 8 bases aligning to TRBD2. CDR1 and CDR2 from the germline V gene are MNHNY and SVGAGI (reference sequence). This CDR3 is built from 16 residues. V lost 0 bases and J lost 8; bases outside the gene matches: 9. CDR3 in amino acids: CASSYSYSGRSYEQFF. CDR3 DNA sequence: TGTGCCAGCAGTTACTCGTACAGCGGGAGAAGTTATGAGCAGTTCTTC.

This clonotype was observed many times. The chain is built from TRBV12-3 or TRBV12-4 and TRBJ2-7, with D maybe TRBD1 (5 bases). The CDR3 contains 14 residues. V was trimmed by 6 bases and J by 0 bases, leaving 12 bases between them. The CDR3 here is CASSFQGISYEQYF. The CDR3 bases are TGTGCCAGCAGCTTTCAGGGCATCTCCTACGAGCAGTACTTC.

The chain uses TRBV13 and TRBJ1-2; D unclear. This CDR3 is 12 amino acids long. Germline V gene data show CDR1 as PRHDT and CDR2 as FYEKMQ (reference sequence). The V end was cut by 11 bases, the J end by 4 bases, with 14 bases between. The CDR3 loop reads CAGEEAVYGYTF. CDR3 sequence (DNA): TGTGCCGGGGAGGAGGCAGTCTATGGCTACACCTTC. Filled out from reference TRBV13 and TRBJ1-2, the complete variable domain reads AAGVIQSPRHLIKEKRETATLKCYPIPRHDTVYWYQQGPGQDPQFLISFYEKMQSDKGSIPDRFSAQQFSDYHSELNMSSLELGDSALYFCAGEEAVYGYTFGSGTRLTVV.

The chain is built from TRBV29-1 and TRBJ1-5; no reliable D call. CDR3 length equals 12 residues. V dropped 6 bases and J dropped 4 bases, with 10 bases sitting between them. Germline V gene data show CDR1 as SQVTM and CDR2 as ANQGSEA. The CDR3 protein is CSVRMHNQPQHF. The CDR3 nucleotides are TGCAGCGTGCGGATGCATAATCAGCCCCAGCATTTT. Based on the CDR3 plus reference TRBV29-1 and TRBJ1-5, the full variable domain is SAVISQKPSRDICQRGTSLTIQCQVDSQVTMMFWYRQQPGQSLTLIATANQGSEATYESGFVIDKFPISRPNLTFSTLTVSNMSPEDSSIYLCSVRMHNQPQHFGDGTRLSIL.

This sequence joins TRBV27 and TRBJ2-1, with 11 bases matching TRBD2. The CDR3 length is 16 residues. Germline V lookup: CDR1 MNHEY, CDR2 SMNVEV (reference sequence). After removal of 2 bases from V and 2 bases from J, the junction contained 2 bases not matched to a gene. The CDR3 protein is CASSLRTSGPYNEQFF. In nucleotides, the CDR3 is TGTGCCAGCAGTTTACGGACTAGCGGGCCCTACAATGAGCAGTTCTTC.

This clonotype was counted only a few times. The rearrangement links TRBV6-5 to TRBJ1-2, with D hard to call. The CDR3 has 14 residues. CDR1 is MNHEY and CDR2 is SVGAGI in the germline V gene. V was trimmed by 0 bases and J by 6 bases, leaving 11 bases between them. As DNA, the CDR3 is TGTGCCAGCAGTTACTCGAATCCTTTGGATGGCTACACCTTC. Its protein is CASSYSNPLDGYTF.

The chain is built from TRBV20-1 and TRBJ2-7; 13 positions match TRBD2. The CDR3 sequence is 17 residues long. The trim removed 0 bases at V and 2 bases at J, leaving 7 bases unmatched. Looked up from germline, CDR1 is DFQATT and CDR2 is SNEGSKA (reference sequence). The CDR3 region is CSARDLGLAGVPYEQYF. CDR3 nucleotides: TGCAGTGCTAGAGATCTTGGACTAGCGGGAGTCCCCTACGAGCAGTACTTC.

This clonotype was counted ten times or more. This chain links TRBV4-1 with TRBJ2-7; no firm D call. The CDR3 spans 13 residues. The germline gives CDR1 MGHRA, CDR2 YSYEKL. With 0 bases removed from V and 1 base from J, the gap between germline ends came to 4 bases. In DNA, the CDR3 is TGCGCCAGCAGCCAAGAGAGTTCCTACGAGCAGTACTTC. Protein sequence: CASSQESSYEQYF.